Listed below are T cell receptor beta chains from one sample, sequenced in a study of blood T cell repertoires in COVID-19. TCRdb's copy holds only in-frame clones and misses some; the assay was immunoSEQ multiplex PCR. The sample lists about 60,000 clones; around 86% were seen once. The specimen sequenced was peripheral blood. The receptors originated from a man aged 35-49 years with acute or convalescent COVID-19. CDR3s include the opening cysteine and the closing phenylalanine or tryptophan. The D gene is left open where the match is weak. Clone size appears in some rows only: once, few, many, or a class for an expanded clone.

TRBD1	TRBV23-1	.	16	TRBJ1-2	CASSQAYRGSLYGYTF	TGCGCCAGCAGTCAGGCGTACAGGGGCTCCCTTTATGGCTACACCTTC
TRBD2	TRBV3-1/TRBV3-2	.	15	TRBJ2-3	CASRPSGASTDTQYF	TGTGCCAGCAGACCAAGCGGGGCTAGCACAGATACGCAGTATTTT
TRBD1	TRBV5-5	.	13	TRBJ2-7	CASSRPGQGGQYF	TGTGCCAGCAGCAGGCCGGGACAGGGAGGGCAGTACTTC
TRBD1	TRBV10-3	many	14	TRBJ1-1	CAIGQGTLGTEAFF	TGTGCCATTGGACAGGGGACGTTAGGCACTGAAGCTTTCTTT
.	TRBV4-1	.	13	TRBJ1-3	CASSQAHESTIYF	TGCGCCAGCAGCCAAGCCCATGAGAGCACCATATATTTT
TRBD1	TRBV28	.	14	TRBJ1-1	CASSLGQGITEAFF	TGTGCCAGCAGTCTAGGACAGGGAATCACTGAAGCTTTCTTT
TRBD1	TRBV5-4	few	15	TRBJ1-1	CASSLMWGQGTEAFF	TGTGCCAGCAGCTTAATGTGGGGACAGGGAACTGAAGCTTTCTTT
.	TRBV27	.	15	TRBJ1-2	CASSFGWGRNYGYTF	TGTGCCAGCAGTTTTGGGTGGGGGCGGAACTATGGCTACACCTTC
TRBD2	TRBV2	.	15	TRBJ2-3	CASSEAIAGDYTQYF	TGTGCCAGCAGTGAAGCTATAGCGGGGGATTATACGCAGTATTTT
TRBD1	TRBV6-5	.	15	TRBJ1-5	CASRNTGGVNEPQHF	TGTGCCAGCAGGAACACAGGGGGAGTTAATGAGCCCCAGCATTTT
TRBD1	TRBV28	.	15	TRBJ1-4	CASSLVRGANEKLFF	TGTGCCAGCAGTTTGGTCAGGGGGGCTAATGAAAAACTGTTTTTT
TRBD1	TRBV10-3	few	18	TRBJ1-5	CAISERGIGTDGNQPQHF	TGTGCCATCAGTGAACGGGGGATCGGGACAGATGGCAATCAGCCCCAGCATTTT
.	TRBV5-1	.	13	TRBJ2-7	CASSRGQRYEQYF	TGCGCCAGCAGCCGAGGACAGCGCTACGAGCAGTACTTC
.	TRBV11-2	few	14	TRBJ1-1	CASSPTALNTEAFF	TGTGCCAGCAGCCCAACAGCCCTGAACACTGAAGCTTTCTTT
TRBD1	TRBV3-1/TRBV3-2	.	17	TRBJ2-7	CASSQVGTGKKTYEQYF	TGTGCCAGCAGCCAAGTTGGGACAGGGAAGAAGACCTACGAGCAGTACTTC
.	TRBV4-1	few	14	TRBJ1-1	CASSQQQGNTEAFF	TGCGCCAGCAGCCAACAACAGGGGAACACTGAAGCTTTCTTT
TRBD2	TRBV11-3	.	15	TRBJ2-2	CASSFELADTVELFF	TGTGCCAGCAGCTTTGAACTAGCGGACACCGTGGAGCTGTTTTTT
.	TRBV3-1/TRBV3-2	.	14	TRBJ2-7	CASSPSGASYEQYF	TGTGCCAGCAGCCCCAGTGGGGCCTCCTACGAGCAGTACTTC
TRBD1	TRBV30	.	17	TRBJ1-6	CAWSVPGQGGRNSPLHF	TGTGCCTGGAGTGTACCGGGACAGGGAGGACGTAATTCACCCCTCCACTTT
TRBD1	TRBV28	.	12	TRBJ1-2	CASNTGDYGYTF	TGTGCCAGCAATACAGGGGATTATGGCTACACCTTC
.	TRBV19	.	15	TRBJ1-2	CASRAFSSANYGYTF	TGTGCCAGTCGCGCATTCTCCTCGGCTAACTATGGCTACACCTTC
.	TRBV28	.	15	TRBJ1-1	CASSFRGGMNTEAFF	TGTGCCAGCAGTTTTCGGGGGGGGATGAACACTGAAGCTTTCTTT
.	TRBV4-1	.	17	TRBJ1-4	CASSQVRDSGIKEKLFF	TGCGCCAGCAGCCAGGTCCGGGACTCTGGAATAAAGGAAAAACTGTTTTTT
.	TRBV9	.	19	TRBJ2-1	CASSVDSRGEGTSYNEQFF	TGTGCCAGCAGCGTCGACTCTCGAGGGGAGGGGACAAGCTACAATGAGCAGTTCTTC
.	TRBV5-1	.	17	TRBJ2-5	CASSLGPRGSTQETQYF	TGCGCCAGCAGCTTGGGGCCAAGGGGCAGTACACAAGAGACCCAGTACTTC
.	TRBV11-2	few	14	TRBJ2-2	CASQVTANTGELFF	TGTGCCAGCCAAGTGACAGCGAACACCGGGGAGCTGTTTTTT